In this sample, the clone carrying this T cell receptor (beta chain) turned up a few times. The data originate from a study of T-cell reconstitution after alpha-beta-depleted transplantation in children. The CDR3 is 13 amino acids. V lost 6 bases, J lost 6 bases, and 14 bases lay in between. Germline V gives CDR1 SNHLY, CDR2 FYNNEI. The TCRbeta library was prepared with unique molecular identifiers. TCRdb redid the calling of the PCR reads with MiXCR, one entry per CDR3 protein. The table has about 91,000 distinct CDR3 sequences, about 8% seen once. The source material was PBMCs from the stem cell graft donor, sampled from the stem cell graft. The sequence was collected from a human donor who donated a stem cell graft to a child with congenital amegakaryocytic thrombocytopenia. The V call is TRBV2, the J call TRBJ1-2; D is unclear. DNA of the CDR3: TGTGCCAGCAGGCGAGACCAACCCGATGGCTACACCTTC. This codes for CASRRDQPDGYTF. The whole variable domain, remainder taken from reference TRBV2 and TRBJ1-2, is EPEVTQTPSHQVTQMGQEVILRCVPISNHLYFYWYRQILGQKVEFLVSFYNNEISEKSEIFDDQFSVERPDGSNFTLKIRSTKLEDSAMYFCASRRDQPDGYTFGSGTRLTVV.